This TCR beta chain was identified during a study of T cell changes during pregnancy in multiple sclerosis (dated by TCRdb to 2018 to 2020). Context from the whole study: The study examined how the T cell repertoire changed over the course of pregnancy in women with multiple sclerosis.

This clone occurred once. This receptor's antigen is unknown. Base quality data are lacking; no much larger clone is found one base away. The library came from the immunoSEQ multiplex PCR assay. TCRdb took over this immuneACCESS table, retaining in-frame rearrangements with V and J assigned. Such tables are incomplete; in checked studies, under half of the missing clones stem from an unresolved V gene, and the remainder is unexplained. In all, the sample holds over 45,000 clones, and about 89% of those were seen once. Of the sample, more than 1.5% falls within the top ten clones. The V and J ends are trimmed by 0 bases and 4 bases, leaving 16 bases between them. For CDR1 and CDR2, the germline V gene lists SGHRS and YFSETQ. The cysteine opens and the phenylalanine closes a CDR3 of 16 amino acids. The retained sequence is limited to the CDR3, 48 bases, with the frame set at the first base.

This chain is built from TRBV5-1 and TRBJ1-2, and perhaps TRBD1 as D gene, on 6 matching bases. This TCR was sampled from a female donor with multiple sclerosis, enrolled in a pregnancy study. This sample comprised peripheral blood, obtained after pregnancy. The DNA reads TGCGCCAGCAGCTTGGCCGGGGGGGGGCGAGGCTATGGCTACACCTTC. Translation gives CASSLAGGGRGYGYTF.